A selection of T cell receptor beta chains follows, all from one sample in a study of T cell responses to AZD1222 COVID-19 vaccine. Here immunoSEQ multiplex PCR was the method, and the copy in TCRdb shows in-frame clones only, minus some. The sample has fewer than 180,000 clones; around 90% are singletons. The sample in question was peripheral blood, obtained 28 days after the second AZD1222 dose. The receptor set was obtained from an adult who received the AZD1222 COVID-19 vaccine. CDR3s include the opening cysteine and the closing phenylalanine or tryptophan. The D gene is left open where the match is weak. A row's size may be missing; if present it is once, few, many or a size class.

-	-	TRBJ1-1	TRBV19	CASSIQGGTEAFF
-	-	TRBJ2-1	TRBV7-9	CASSLAGAYNEQFF
TRBD2	once	TRBJ2-5	TRBV4-1	CASSQDPLAGRETQYF
-	-	TRBJ2-1	TRBV6-6	CASSYGQYHNEQFF
-	-	TRBJ1-4	TRBV5-1	CASNSGGGEEKLFF
-	-	TRBJ1-2	TRBV10-1	CASSARQGVGYTF
-	-	TRBJ2-7	TRBV28	CASSFQGRSYEQYF
-	-	TRBJ2-7	TRBV11-2	CASSLGLEAYEQYF
-	-	TRBJ1-1	TRBV7-9	CASSLDLNTEAFF
TRBD1	-	TRBJ1-3	TRBV6-4	CASSLTGGTGNTIYF
-	-	TRBJ2-2	TRBV5-1	CASSLGGGYGELFF
-	once	TRBJ1-5	TRBV24-1	CATSDWVGSLGNQPQHF
-	-	TRBJ1-6	TRBV27	CASSTQDNSPLHF
TRBD2	once	TRBJ2-1	TRBV5-4	CASSLLAGANNEQFF
-	-	TRBJ2-7	TRBV5-8	CASRSSQNVDEQYF
TRBD1	-	TRBJ2-6	TRBV29-1	CSVRTGPFSGANVLTF
-	few	TRBJ2-7	TRBV19	CASSNREGYEQYF
-	-	TRBJ1-3	TRBV3-1/TRBV3-2	CASSQMGTGNTIYF
-	-	TRBJ2-1	TRBV5-6	CASSLQGPSFNEQFF
-	once	TRBJ2-2	TRBV4-1	CASSQDPQGGHDTGELFF
-	-	TRBJ2-1	TRBV2	CASKNEVEVFF
-	-	TRBJ1-1	TRBV30	CAWSVWRLSTEAFF
-	-	TRBJ1-2	TRBV30	CAWSVRADSGYTF
TRBD1	-	TRBJ1-2	TRBV4-2	CASSHLGQGDYGYTF
-	-	TRBJ2-7	TRBV3-1/TRBV3-2	CASSQGRRGTEQYF
-	-	TRBJ2-7	TRBV7-2	CASSLGLERRYEQYF
-	-	TRBJ1-2	TRBV5-1	CASSMGDFSYGYTF
-	-	TRBJ1-5	TRBV19	CASREGSNSNQPQHF
TRBD1	few	TRBJ1-4	TRBV7-8	CASSLAAQGGIEKLFF
-	-	TRBJ2-1	TRBV2	CASTDGTLGRNEQFF
-	-	TRBJ2-3	TRBV6-5	CASSLTGSTDTQYF
TRBD1	-	TRBJ1-2	TRBV19	CASSIVDGQGATYGYTF
-	-	TRBJ2-5	TRBV18	CASSPDTIQETQYF
-	once	TRBJ1-1	TRBV6-6	CASSFGGGTEAFF
TRBD2	-	TRBJ2-5	TRBV10-3	CAISESGAGVGFQETQYF
-	-	TRBJ2-3	TRBV2	CASSEARASTDTQYF
-	-	TRBJ1-6	TRBV5-6	CASSLASNSPLHF
-	-	TRBJ2-3	TRBV5-1	CASSWGLGDTQYF
-	once	TRBJ2-1	TRBV3-1/TRBV3-2	CASSLRLGHGNEQFF
-	once	TRBJ2-1	TRBV4-1	CASSLLSQVLIHNEQFF
TRBD2	-	TRBJ2-1	TRBV20-1	CSASRLAGYEQFF
-	-	TRBJ2-7	TRBV7-2	CASSLVAGETYEQYF
-	-	TRBJ2-1	TRBV19	CASPPGSAPGAYNEQFF
-	-	TRBJ1-2	TRBV21-1	CASSYQGASRGYTF
-	few	TRBJ1-6	TRBV3-1/TRBV3-2	CASSQVQEGPLHF